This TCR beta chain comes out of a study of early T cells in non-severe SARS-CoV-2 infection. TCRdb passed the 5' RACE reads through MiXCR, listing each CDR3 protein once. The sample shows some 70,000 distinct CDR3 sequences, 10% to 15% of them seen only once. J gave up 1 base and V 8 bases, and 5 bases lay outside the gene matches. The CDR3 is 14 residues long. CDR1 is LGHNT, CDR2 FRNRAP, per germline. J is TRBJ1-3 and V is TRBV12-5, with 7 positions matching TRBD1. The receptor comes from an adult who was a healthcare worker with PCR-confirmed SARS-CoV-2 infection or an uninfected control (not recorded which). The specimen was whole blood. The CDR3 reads CASSAGGSGNTIYF. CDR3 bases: TGTGCTAGTTCTGCAGGGGGATCTGGAAACACCATATATTTT.